A single sample gave rise to the 31 T cell receptor beta chains below, sequenced in a study of identical twins (dated by TCRdb to 2016 to 2017). The library came from 5' RACE. The sequencing machine was an Illumina HiSeq 2000. TCRdb reprocessing: public reads trimmed at Q25 with fastp, clones called with MiXCR, in-frame beta chains kept. When rows share a CDR3 protein, they turn into one entry using the most common DNA and genes. Within this sample are 200,000 to 300,000 distinct CDR3 sequences, with roughly a tenth of them counted one time only. Together, the top ten hold about a tenth of the sample. The sequenced sample was memory T cells sorted from blood. The cell subset or site tag for this specimen amounts to: CD45RO+ enriched T cells. The receptor set was obtained from a man in his forties or fifties in good health.

This clonotype was seen many times. J is TRBJ2-6 and V is TRBV29-1; the match to TRBD1 covers 12 bases. V lost 1 base to trimming and J lost 3 bases; unmatched junction nucleotides: 13. Germline V lookup: CDR1 SQVTM, CDR2 ANQGSEA. This CDR3 comprises 20 residues. The CDR3 nucleotides are TGCAGCGTTGAAGGTGTTATCGGGACAGGGGGCTATCGTGGGGCCAACGTCCTGACTTTC. This codes for CSVEGVIGTGGYRGANVLTF.

Many counts were recorded for this clonotype. The chain carries TRBV4-3 and TRBJ2-1, with D possibly being TRBD1 (6 bases). Germline V gene data show CDR1 as LGHNA and CDR2 as YSLEER. This CDR3 has 14 residues. V was cut by 4 bases and J by 6 bases, with 13 bases left in between. CDR3 in DNA: TGCGCCAGCAGCCGACAGGTATATGGCAATGAGCAGTTCTTC. Amino acid sequence: CASSRQVYGNEQFF.

As to this clonotype: A much bigger clone sits one base away, suggesting this may be a read error. This chain connects TRBV4-1 to TRBJ2-1; no definite D call. The CDR3 runs 14 residues. Germline lookup yields CDR1 MGHRA and CDR2 YSYEKL. Trimming took 3 bases from V and 8 from J, leaving 14 bases between them. The CDR3: CASSQNSRYYEQFF. The CDR3 DNA sequence: TGCGCCAGCAGCCAGAACTCCAGGTACTATGAGCAGTTCTTC.

Only a few counts were recorded for this clonotype. The J gene is TRBJ1-3, the V gene TRBV12-3 or TRBV12-4; D remains unclear. The CDR3 length is 13 residues. With 7 bases removed from V and 0 bases from J, the gap between germline ends came to 7 bases. The DNA of the CDR3 is TGTGCCAGCAAACGGGACTCTGGAAACACCATATATTTT. Amino acid sequence: CASKRDSGNTIYF.

A few counts support this clonotype. V usage is TRBV5-1 and J usage is TRBJ2-7; perhaps D is TRBD1 or TRBD2 (5 bases each). CDR1 is SGHRS and CDR2 is YFSETQ in the germline V gene. The ends were cut back, 4 bases at V and 7 bases at J, with 9 bases in the middle. The CDR3 is 11 amino acids. For the CDR3, the DNA is TGCGCCAGCAGCCGGGGCACGGAGCAGTACTTC. It codes for CASSRGTEQYF.

The table lists this clonotype with many counts. The chain links TRBV2 to TRBJ2-1; tentatively, D is TRBD1 or TRBD2 (6 bases each). The CDR3 consists of 13 residues. Germline values: CDR1 SNHLY, CDR2 FYNNEI. V was clipped by 3 bases and J by 9 bases, with 12 bases between them. The CDR3 DNA sequence: TGTGCCAGCAGTGAGATGGGGGGCAGTGAGCAGTTCTTC. Translation: CASSEMGGSEQFF. Looking up the rest from reference TRBV2 and TRBJ2-1 gives the full variable domain: EPEVTQTPSHQVTQMGQEVILRCVPISNHLYFYWYRQILGQKVEFLVSFYNNEISEKSEIFDDQFSVERPDGSNFTLKIRSTKLEDSAMYFCASSEMGGSEQFFGPGTRLTVL.

A few counts support this clonotype. The chain carries TRBV20-1 and TRBJ2-2; 8 nucleotides agree with TRBD1. Germline V gives CDR1 DFQATT, CDR2 SNEGSKA (reference sequence). The V gene end was trimmed by 3 bases and the J gene end by 6 bases; junction bases not matched to a gene: 21. This CDR3 has 19 residues. This CDR3 is CSASVWGQASSRGPGELFF. Written as DNA, the CDR3 is TGCAGTGCTAGTGTTTGGGGACAGGCGTCGAGTAGGGGTCCCGGGGAGCTGTTTTTT.

The chain couples TRBV9 to TRBJ2-5; 10 bases are a match to TRBD2. The length of the CDR3 is 15 residues. J lost 4 bases, V lost 6 bases, and 9 bases had no gene match. Germline loops: CDR1 SGDLS, CDR2 YYNGEE. CDR3 sequence reads: CASTPRGLAVETQYF. DNA for the CDR3: TGTGCCAGCACCCCCAGAGGACTAGCGGTAGAGACCCAGTACTTC.

There are a few counts of this clonotype. The gene calls are TRBV7-9 and TRBJ2-1; D perhaps matches TRBD1 (5 bases). This CDR3 spans 17 amino acids. V shed 0 bases and J shed 3 bases, with 15 bases lying between them. Germline V CDR1 and CDR2: SEHNR, FQNEAQ (reference sequence). The CDR3 nucleotides are TGTGCCAGCAGCTTAGCGGGGTTAGTAGGGGTCTACAATGAGCAGTTCTTC. Translating it yields CASSLAGLVGVYNEQFF.

The chain uses TRBV19 and TRBJ2-1, with D uncertain. Trimming removed 3 bases from V and 2 bases from J, with 14 bases in between. Germline values: CDR1 LNHDA, CDR2 SQIVND (reference sequence). The CDR3 covers 16 residues. The CDR3 DNA follows: TGTGCCAGTAGTATCACGGCGAAGGGCGCCTACAATGAGCAGTTCTTC. Encoded protein: CASSITAKGAYNEQFF.

The CDR3 bases are TGTGCCAGCACCCCGGCCTACGAGCAGTACTTC. Amino acids: CASTPAYEQYF. The chain couples TRBV12-3 or TRBV12-4 to TRBJ2-7; D is unresolved. V was clipped by 7 bases and J by 2 bases, with 6 bases between them. The CDR3 totals 11 residues.

Comments on this clonotype: One end of the junction does not line up with germline, which may come from a read error. V gene TRBV7-9 combines with J gene TRBJ2-5, with D unresolved. The length of the CDR3 is 13 residues. CDR1 SEHNR and CDR2 FQNEAQ come from the germline V gene (reference sequence). CDR3 coding DNA: TGTGCCAGCAGCTTAGCAGGAGTCCAAACGGGTGTCTTC. Protein sequence: CASSLAGVQTGVF.

This chain joins TRBV6-5 and TRBJ2-6, with 10 positions matching TRBD1. The CDR3 contains 17 residues. V gave up 4 bases and J gave up 3 bases; unmatched junction bases: 6. From germline, CDR1 is MNHEY and CDR2 SVGAGI. In nucleotides, the CDR3 is TGTGCCAGCAGTTCCCGGGACAGGGGTCTTGGGGCCAACGTCCTGACTTTC. Translating gives CASSSRDRGLGANVLTF.

This clonotype was seen only a few times. Sequence at one end of the junction differs from germline and may be a read error. The gene calls are TRBV6-1 and TRBJ2-7; no reliable D call. The CDR3 is 13 amino acids. Per the germline V gene, CDR1 is MNHNS and CDR2 is SASEGT. This chain's CDR3 is CASSEDRFSGEHF. As DNA, the CDR3 is TGTGCCAGCAGTGAAGACAGATTCTCCGGCGAACACTTC.

This clonotype appeared many times. V and J are TRBV11-2 and TRBJ2-3; tentatively, D is TRBD1 (6 bases). The germline V and J ends were trimmed by 0 bases and 3 bases, with 16 bases remaining between them. The CDR3 has 17 amino acids. CDR1 is SGHAT, CDR2 FQNNGV, per germline. The CDR3 region is CASSLDFEGRGTDTQYF. For the CDR3, the DNA is TGTGCCAGCAGCTTAGATTTTGAAGGCAGGGGAACAGATACGCAGTATTTT.

In this sample, this clonotype turned up a few times. The rearrangement joins TRBV5-1 to TRBJ2-5; 12 bases fit TRBD2. The J segment lost 4 bases and the V segment lost 4 bases, leaving 8 bases of the junction unmatched. The CDR3 runs 16 residues. From germline, CDR1 is SGHRS and CDR2 YFSETQ. In DNA, the CDR3 is TGCGCCAGCAGCCTGTCTAGCGGGGGGGCTTCAGAGACCCAGTACTTC. This translates into CASSLSSGGASETQYF.

The V call is TRBV7-2, the J call TRBJ1-1, with D perhaps matching TRBD1 (6 bases). The CDR3 consists of 15 residues. CDR1 and CDR2 (germline): SGHTA, FQGNSA. V lost 1 base, J lost 3 bases, and 12 bases lay in between. The CDR3 DNA follows: TGTGCCAGCAGCTTAGGGCGTCAGGGGTACACTGAAGCTTTCTTT. Encoded protein: CASSLGRQGYTEAFF.

V is TRBV6-1 and J is TRBJ2-1; D perhaps matches TRBD2 (6 bases). The CDR3 runs to 14 residues. The ends were cut back, 2 bases at V and 10 bases at J, with 15 bases in the middle. In germline, CDR1 is MNHNS, CDR2 SASEGT. As DNA, the CDR3 is TGTGCCAGCAGTGAACTGGGGCGGGGTGGCGAGCAGTTCTTC. Protein product: CASSELGRGGEQFF.

This clonotype was detected only a few times. V is TRBV27 and J is TRBJ2-2; TRBD2 matches at 7 bases. CDR1 is MNHEY and CDR2 is SMNVEV in the germline V gene (reference sequence). The CDR3 spans 16 residues. V shed 4 bases, J shed 5 bases, and the junction held 10 bases outside the gene matches. This CDR3 is CASSSLTWEGTGELFF. The CDR3 DNA sequence: TGTGCCAGCAGTTCCTTGACATGGGAGGGAACCGGGGAGCTGTTTTTT.

This clonotype was counted between two and nine times. The chain joins TRBV5-1 to TRBJ2-3; no firm D call. The germline CDR1 and CDR2 sequences are SGHRS and YFSETQ. The ends were cut back, 0 bases at V and 4 bases at J, with 6 bases in the middle. The CDR3 is made up of 13 amino acids. CDR3: CASSLAGPDTQYF. The CDR3 DNA sequence: TGCGCCAGCAGCTTGGCCGGCCCAGATACGCAGTATTTT.

The V call is TRBV7-2, the J call TRBJ1-5; D unresolved. Trimming stripped 1 base from V and 6 bases from J, with 7 bases between. CDR3 size: 13 residues. Looked up from germline, CDR1 is SGHTA and CDR2 is FQGNSA. CDR3 coding DNA: TGTGCCAGCAGCTTAGGTTGGGGTCAGCCCCAGCATTTT. This gives the protein CASSLGWGQPQHF.

V is TRBV6-2 or TRBV6-3 and J is TRBJ2-4; 9 bases are a match to TRBD2. V dropped 2 bases and J dropped 0; count of bases not matched to a gene: 8. The CDR3 has 18 residues. The germline V gene encodes CDR1 MNHEY and CDR2 SVGEGT. The CDR3 nucleotides are TGTGCCAGCAGTTACCAGCGGGGGGCAGATATAGCCAAAAACATTCAGTACTTC. It encodes CASSYQRGADIAKNIQYF.

The J gene is TRBJ2-1, the V gene TRBV20-1, with 12 bases aligning to TRBD2. The CDR3 runs 17 residues. V trimming: 2 bases; J trimming: 6 bases; junction bases outside the gene matches: 11. Germline V gene sequence: CDR1 DFQATT, CDR2 SNEGSKA (reference sequence). This chain's CDR3 is CSARPVLAGGPVNEQFF. CDR3 sequence (DNA): TGCAGTGCTAGACCCGTTCTAGCGGGAGGGCCGGTCAATGAGCAGTTCTTC.

The genes are TRBV7-2 and TRBJ2-2; D is undetermined. Germline V gene sequence: CDR1 SGHTA, CDR2 FQGNSA. This CDR3 spans 15 amino acids. The V end was cut by 3 bases, the J end by 7 bases, with 15 bases between. This CDR3 is CASSFSEGLGGELFF. CDR3 nucleotide sequence: TGTGCCAGCAGCTTTTCTGAAGGATTGGGCGGGGAGCTGTTTTTT.

In this sample, this clonotype turned up many times. The V gene is TRBV4-3, the J gene TRBJ1-3; D call uncertain. Germline V gives CDR1 LGHNA, CDR2 YSLEER. The CDR3 is 17 residues long. Trimming stripped 0 bases from V and 0 bases from J, with 12 bases between. The CDR3 bases are TGCGCCAGCAGCCAAGATTTCCCGGGAAGCTCTGGAAACACCATATATTTT. Translated, it gives CASSQDFPGSSGNTIYF.

This clonotype was recorded many times. This sequence joins TRBV12-3 or TRBV12-4 and TRBJ2-1, with no clear D. The CDR3 totals 15 residues. Trimming stripped 6 bases from V and 4 bases from J, with 16 bases between. The CDR3 DNA follows: TGTGCCAGCAGCGCCGACCAGCCCCTGTACAATGAGCAGTTCTTC. This codes for CASSADQPLYNEQFF.

Ten or more counts support this clonotype. This chain connects TRBV12-3 or TRBV12-4 to TRBJ2-7; 11 bases are shared with TRBD2. The junction had 17 bases not matched to a gene; V was cut back by 7 bases and J by 6 bases. The CDR3 totals 17 residues. CDR3 bases: TGTGCCAGCATAGGAAGCGGGCCTAGCGGGAGGAGGGGCGAGCAGTACTTC. Amino acid sequence: CASIGSGPSGRRGEQYF.

A few counts support this clonotype. The V and J genes are TRBV7-9 and TRBJ2-5, with 9 bases that match TRBD1. Germline-derived CDR1 and CDR2 are SEHNR and FQNEAQ (reference sequence). This CDR3 has 15 residues. V shed 5 bases, J shed 2 bases, and the junction held 6 bases outside the gene matches. The CDR3: CASSRGQGAQETQYF. CDR3 nucleotide sequence: TGTGCCAGCAGCCGGGGACAGGGAGCACAAGAGACCCAGTACTTC.

At least ten counts were recorded for this clonotype. The chain combines TRBV5-6 with TRBJ2-7; D possibly corresponds to TRBD1 (6 bases). This CDR3 has 16 amino acids. Germline V gene data show CDR1 as SGHDT and CDR2 as YYEEEE. Deletions cut 1 base from V and 0 bases from J, with 14 bases between. This chain's CDR3 is CASSLRTALNSYEQYF. CDR3 bases: TGTGCCAGCAGCTTGCGGACAGCTCTTAACTCCTACGAGCAGTACTTC.

This clonotype has ten or more counts. The chain employs TRBV2 and TRBJ1-6; D unclear. The CDR3 covers 13 residues. Germline V gene data show CDR1 as SNHLY and CDR2 as FYNNEI. Trimming left V 4 bases short and J 12 bases short, with 13 bases between. CDR3 DNA sequence: TGTGCCAGCAGTGGGTCCGGAGACGAACCCCTCCACTTT. Its protein is CASSGSGDEPLHF.

In this sample, this clonotype turned up a few times. The chain employs TRBV6-1 and TRBJ2-1, with 12 bases fitting TRBD1. There are 16 residues in the CDR3. J gave up 6 bases and V 5 bases, and 8 bases lay outside the gene matches. The germline gives CDR1 MNHNS, CDR2 SASEGT. The CDR3 reads CASSKRWDRGRNEQFF. CDR3 in DNA: TGTGCCAGCAGTAAACGCTGGGACAGGGGGCGCAATGAGCAGTTCTTC.